This T cell receptor beta chain was sequenced during a study of beta chain features in type 1 diabetes. Study overall: Sorted cells, some 110 million in number, were examined across all samples.

Expressed TCRB transcripts were sequenced, since all the RNA that had been isolated was reverse transcribed. Clones were read by immunoSEQ multiplex PCR, and TCRdb kept only the in-frame ones, dropping some. The sample holds around 400,000 clones, 10% to 15% seen once. Remarks on this clone: Its antigen is still unknown.

Study findings and constraints: Overrepresentation of cells with high TCR expression could result from cDNA sequencing. Researchers reported that naive, central memory and Treg TCRB repertoires appeared more similar in patients than in healthy donors. The study found moderately but significantly shorter TCRB CDR3s in all four CD4+ subsets of Type 1 diabetes patients.

The V end was cut by 4 bases, the J end by 6 bases, with 13 bases between. Germline V gene data show CDR1 as ENHRY and CDR2 as SYGVKD. The CDR3 has 14 residues. Input material: naive CD4+ T cells from blood. The receptor was derived from a man in his late teens or twenties in good health. The chain carries TRBV10-3 and TRBJ2-1; D is perhaps TRBD2 (5 bases). This CDR3 reads CAISAREPPNEQFF. DNA of the CDR3: TGTGCCATCAGTGCACGGGAACCTCCCAATGAGCAGTTCTTC.